What follows is one TCR beta chain and its context. The data belong to a study of T cells expressing NK-cell markers. One entry per CDR3 protein, without DNA, is what TCRdb gives after re-calling the 5' RACE reads. Recorded here are roughly 430,000 distinct CDR3 sequences; the top ten clones represent 7.3%. This CDR3 region has 15 residues. Germline CDR1 and CDR2: MGHDK and SYGVNS. The chain uses TRBV25-1 and TRBJ2-1; checking the TCRdb D call of TRBD1 is not possible without DNA. The source material was blood T cells: a sorted CD56 or NKG2C T cell subset, CD4+ or CD8+ T cells, or bulk PBMC T cells (not recorded which). This clonotype originated in a woman between 18 and 75 years old in good health. CDR3 protein: CASNRAGTGSNEQFF.